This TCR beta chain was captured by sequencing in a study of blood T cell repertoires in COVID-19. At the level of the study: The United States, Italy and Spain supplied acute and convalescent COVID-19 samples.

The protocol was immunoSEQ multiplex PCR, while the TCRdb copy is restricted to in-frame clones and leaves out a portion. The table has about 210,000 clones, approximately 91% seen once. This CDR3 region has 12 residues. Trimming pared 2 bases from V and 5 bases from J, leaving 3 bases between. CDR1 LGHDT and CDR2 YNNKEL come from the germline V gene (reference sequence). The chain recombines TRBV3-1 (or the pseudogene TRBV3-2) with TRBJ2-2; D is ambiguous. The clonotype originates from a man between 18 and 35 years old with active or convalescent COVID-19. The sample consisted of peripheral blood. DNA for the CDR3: TGTGCCAGCAGCCAAACAACCGGGGAGCTGTTTTTT. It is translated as CASSQTTGELFF.